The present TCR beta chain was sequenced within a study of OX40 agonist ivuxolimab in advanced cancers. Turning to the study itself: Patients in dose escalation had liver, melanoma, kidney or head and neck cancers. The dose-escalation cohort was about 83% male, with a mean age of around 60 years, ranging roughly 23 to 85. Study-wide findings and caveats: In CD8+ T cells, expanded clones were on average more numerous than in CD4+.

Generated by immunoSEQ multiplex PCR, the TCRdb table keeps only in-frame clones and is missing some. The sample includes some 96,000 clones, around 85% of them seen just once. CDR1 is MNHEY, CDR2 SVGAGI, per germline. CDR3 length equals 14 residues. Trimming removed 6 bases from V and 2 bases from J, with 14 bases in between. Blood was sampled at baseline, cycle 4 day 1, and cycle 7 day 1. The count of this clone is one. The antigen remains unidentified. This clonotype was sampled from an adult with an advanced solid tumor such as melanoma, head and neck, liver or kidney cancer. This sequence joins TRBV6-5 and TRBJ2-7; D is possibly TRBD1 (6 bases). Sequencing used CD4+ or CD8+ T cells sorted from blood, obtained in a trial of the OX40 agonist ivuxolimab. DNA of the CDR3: TGTGCCAGCAGCCCACTAGGGGGACCCTACGAGCAGTACTTC. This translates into CASSPLGGPYEQYF.